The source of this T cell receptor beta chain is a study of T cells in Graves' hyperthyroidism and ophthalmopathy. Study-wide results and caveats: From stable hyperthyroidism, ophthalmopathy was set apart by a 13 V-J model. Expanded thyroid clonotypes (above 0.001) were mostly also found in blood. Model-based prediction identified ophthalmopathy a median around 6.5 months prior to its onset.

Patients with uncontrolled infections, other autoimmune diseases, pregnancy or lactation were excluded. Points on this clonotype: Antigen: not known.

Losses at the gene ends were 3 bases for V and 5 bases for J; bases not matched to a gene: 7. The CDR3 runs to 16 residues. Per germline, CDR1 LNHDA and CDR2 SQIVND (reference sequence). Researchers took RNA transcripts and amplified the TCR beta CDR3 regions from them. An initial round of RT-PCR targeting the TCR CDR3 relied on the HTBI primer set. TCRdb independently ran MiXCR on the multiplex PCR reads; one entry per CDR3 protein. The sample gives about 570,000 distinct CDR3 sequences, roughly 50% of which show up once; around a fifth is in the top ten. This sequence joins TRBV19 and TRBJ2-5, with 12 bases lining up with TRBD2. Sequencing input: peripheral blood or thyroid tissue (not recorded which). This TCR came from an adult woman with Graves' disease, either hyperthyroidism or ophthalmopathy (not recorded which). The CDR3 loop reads CASSIWSSGRGETQYF. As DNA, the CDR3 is TGTGCCAGTAGTATTTGGTCTAGCGGGAGGGGTGAGACCCAGTACTTC.